This T cell receptor (beta chain) was sequenced for a study of cytomegalovirus exposure and HLA in healthy donors. Study-wide points: Immune exposure information comprised only CMV serostatus.

A word on this clone: What it recognizes is unknown.

PCR was performed using 60 Vbeta and 13 Jbeta primers. The data were produced by immunoSEQ multiplex PCR, yet TCRdb's version contains in-frame clones alone and is incomplete. The table has about 80,000 clones, about 80% seen once. The CDR3 has 14 residues. V shed 8 bases and J 2 bases; nucleotides not matched to a gene: 6. CDR1 SNHLY and CDR2 FYNNEI come from the germline V gene. V usage is TRBV2 and J usage is TRBJ2-1; 7 bases align to TRBD1. The clonotype comes from a woman aged 40 to 55 in good health and CMV-seronegative. Material for sequencing was PBMCs. For the CDR3, the DNA is TGTGCCAGCTTCGGGGACAGAACCTACAATGAGCAGTTCTTC. Translation: CASFGDRTYNEQFF.